This T cell receptor beta chain stems from a study of Ad26.COV2.S vaccination and SARS-CoV-2 variants. Overall study context: Recipients of Ad26.COV2.S got it intramuscularly, once or twice 56 days apart. Study outcomes and limitations: Vaccine recipients and placebo recipients showed similar non-spike TCR breadth.

As to treatment: about 20 received Ad26.COV2.S at low or high dose, single or two shots; a few received placebo; per-sample allocation not given. All samples were drawn on day 63, counting from the first vaccine or placebo injection. In regard to this clone: The target antigen is unknown.

The CDR3 sequence is 14 residues long. The V gene lost 4 bases and the J gene lost 4 bases, with 14 bases spanning the gap. Germline assignment: CDR1 SGHDT and CDR2 YYEEEE. This table comes from immunoSEQ multiplex PCR, and its TCRdb copy is limited to in-frame clones, with some not included. The sample lists 250,000 to 300,000 clones; around 87% were seen once. The J gene is TRBJ1-2, the V gene TRBV5-6; D not certain. This TCR was recovered from a person between 18 and 65 years old who received the Ad26.COV2.S COVID-19 vaccine or a placebo. The sequences come from peripheral blood, collected in a trial of Ad26.COV2.S vaccine versus placebo. The CDR3 nucleotides read TGTGCCAGCAGCACGGTGGTTGCGGCCTATGGCTACACCTTC. Its translation: CASSTVVAAYGYTF.